This TCR beta chain was sequenced in a study of shared clonotypes between healthy human individuals (dated by TCRdb to the early 2020s). Context from the whole study: The cohort comprised two women and a few men aged 18 to 49 years. For each donor, CD4 naive and CD4 memory were each run on three plates, CD8 naive on two plates, and CD8 memory on one plate. To increase sequencing depth and limit assay-specific biases, TCR repertoire library preparation and sequencing were carried out by different laboratories using diverse techniques. To estimate repertoire size and how much clonotypes are shared between individuals, the study performed deep sequencing of blood TCR repertoires from roughly five healthy adults. Leukapheresis yielded between about 0.9 and 9 billion PBMCs per donor.

TCR CDR3 regions were amplified from genomic DNA by multiplex PCR using the deep immunoSEQ assay. Genomic DNA extracted from each cell subset was distributed evenly over all wells of several immunoSEQ 96-well plates, and each plate served as one replicate. For sorted subsets, each replicate PCR was loaded with 150 to 250 ng genomic DNA, equivalent to 25,000 to 35,000 T cell genomes. Purified libraries were measured with a Qubit 3.0 fluorometer, size-checked on a Bioanalyzer 2100, and measured again with the KAPA Library Quantification kit. Each immunoSEQ 96-well plate was sequenced on its own single-read 150-cycle Illumina NextSeq 550 flow cell. On the authors' methods: The immunoSEQ output contained only junctional sequences without quality scores, so filtering could not match that applied to full-length reads. To assign V/J genes and CDR3, sequences were annotated using PyIR, a Python wrapper for IgBLAST v1.9, with IMGT germline references. Reads were filtered out if the reads had weak V/J assignments (E-value above 1e-6), no CDR3, stop codons, out-of-frame junctions, or ambiguous translated residues. A V3J clonotype was defined by an identical inferred V gene, J gene, and CDR3 amino acid sequence. To compute the percentage overlap between repertoires, the number of shared unique clonotypes was divided by the size of the smaller repertoire. Repertoire richness was assessed with RTK rarefaction, the Chao1 estimator, and Recon v2.1 estimates of unobserved clonotypes. OLGA was used to compute generation probabilities for all TCRbeta clonotypes that the gDNA method yielded from a handful of donors. Entries here come from immuneACCESS through TCRdb and include only in-frame sequences with V and J called. Some clones fail to appear in such tables; in the studies checked, an unresolved V gene covers under half of the shortfall, and the cause of the remainder is unknown. V, J and clone size were drawn from that table, and D and trimming were deduced from the DNA. Counted in this sample were 2 million or so clones; approximately 95% of them appeared once. The ten largest clones capture 0.85% to 1.3% of the sample.

CD8 naive samples were obtained by positive selection for CCR7 among CD45RO-negative cells, yielding a CD45RA+CCR7+ population from which TemRA cells were excluded. The donors were healthy, HIV-negative adults who had no recently reported acute infections or vaccinations. Every donor was a Caucasian adult living in Nashville, Tennessee, USA. After blood collection by leukapheresis, PBMCs were isolated using Ficoll-Histopaque density gradient centrifugation and then cryopreserved in the vapor phase of liquid nitrogen. Purity and quantity of every magnetically sorted T cell population were checked by analytical flow cytometry. Genomic DNA was isolated from each sorted fraction and quantified by UV absorbance on a Nanodrop 2000c. What the authors observed across the whole study: Sampling was restricted to blood, and TCR repertoires in tissues likely differ from the TCR repertoires found in blood. Around 5.4% of naive CD4, 3.5% of naive CD8, approximately 2.2% of memory CD4, and approximately 0.39% of memory CD8 clonotypes were shared across several donors. Based on pairwise subsampling, the degree of clonotype sharing among donors was expected to be affected by sequencing depth. Higher generation probabilities were observed for clonotypes shared by all four sorted-subset donors than for non-shared clonotypes. The genetic and exposure-history diversity represented was limited by the small number of donors. Larger estimated clonotype richness was generally found for naive subsets than for memory subsets. Even with the large sequencing depth, rarefaction of the sorted-subset datasets indicated that sequencing was incomplete.

Trimmed from V: 4 bases; trimmed from J: 5 bases; junction bases lacking a gene match: 5. From the cysteine through the phenylalanine, the CDR3 covers 15 amino acids. Only the CDR3 DNA is retained, 45 bases long and in frame from the first base. CDR1 WNHNN and CDR2 SYGVQD were looked up in the germline V gene (reference sequence). Concerning this clone: Its antigen target is currently unknown. No base quality information exists; no much larger clone differs at one position.

What was sequenced was naive CD8+ T cells sorted from blood. Read against the paper, the sample's cell subset or site label means: CD45RA+CCR7+. The sequence was obtained from a young man in good health. The receptor chain draws on TRBV10-1 and TRBJ2-1; 10 nucleotides in the junction match TRBD1. The encoded CDR3 is CASSAPDRGDNEQFF. The nucleotides read TGCGCCAGCAGTGCACCGGACAGGGGGGACAATGAGCAGTTCTTC.